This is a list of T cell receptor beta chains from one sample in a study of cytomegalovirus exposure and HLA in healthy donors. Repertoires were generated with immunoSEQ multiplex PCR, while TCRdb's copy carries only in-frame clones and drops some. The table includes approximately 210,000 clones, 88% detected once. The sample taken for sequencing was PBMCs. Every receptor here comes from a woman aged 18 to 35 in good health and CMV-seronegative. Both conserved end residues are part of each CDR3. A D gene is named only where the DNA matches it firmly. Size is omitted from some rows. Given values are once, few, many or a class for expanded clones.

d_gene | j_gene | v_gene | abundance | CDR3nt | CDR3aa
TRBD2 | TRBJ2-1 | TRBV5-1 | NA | TGCGCCAGCAGCTTGCCTTTCGGGGGGACGGATGAGCAGTTCTTC | CASSLPFGGTDEQFF
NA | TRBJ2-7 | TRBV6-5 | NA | TGTGCCAGCAGCCGCGGGTCGCAATCTCACTACGAGCAGTACTTC | CASSRGSQSHYEQYF
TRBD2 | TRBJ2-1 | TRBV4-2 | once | TGTGCCAGCAGCCTTGAAGCGGGAGCTACCTACAATGAGCAGTTCTTC | CASSLEAGATYNEQFF
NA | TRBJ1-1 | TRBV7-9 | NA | TGTGCCAGCAGCTTCCAGGGTGGGTACACTGAAGCTTTCTTT | CASSFQGGYTEAFF
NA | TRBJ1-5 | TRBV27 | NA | TGTGCCAGCTGGCGCAGGGAGGGTCAGCCCCAGCATTTT | CASWRREGQPQHF
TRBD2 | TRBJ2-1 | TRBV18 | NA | TGTGCCAGCTCACCACCTTGGACTAGCGGTTACAATGAGCAGTTCTTC | CASSPPWTSGYNEQFF
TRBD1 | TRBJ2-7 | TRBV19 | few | TGTGCCAGTTCGGTGACAGGGGTATTCTACGAGCAGTACTTC | CASSVTGVFYEQYF
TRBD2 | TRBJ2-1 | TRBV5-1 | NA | TGCGCCAGCAGCGCGGGTGATAGACTAGCGGGAGGGCTCACAAATGAGCAGTTCTTC | CASSAGDRLAGGLTNEQFF
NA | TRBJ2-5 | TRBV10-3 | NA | TGTGCCATCACTTGGACCCAGTACTTC | CAITWTQYF
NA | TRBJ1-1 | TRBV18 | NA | TGTGCCAGCTCACCCGGATACTCAGGGGAAAACACTGAAGCTTTCTTT | CASSPGYSGENTEAFF
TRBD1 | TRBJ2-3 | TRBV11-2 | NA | TGTGCCAGCACCATTAGGGGACGGGACAGGGGATGGAGCACAGATACGCAGTATTTT | CASTIRGRDRGWSTDTQYF
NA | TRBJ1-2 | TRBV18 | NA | TGTGCCAGCTCACCACCCGGGACATATGGCTACACCTTC | CASSPPGTYGYTF
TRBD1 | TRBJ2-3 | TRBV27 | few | TGTGCCAGCAGTACAGGGGTTGGGGTGGGAAAGAGCACAGATACGCAGTATTTT | CASSTGVGVGKSTDTQYF
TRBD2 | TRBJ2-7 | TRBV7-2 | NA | TGTGCCAGCAGCTTAACGGGAGGGAAGAGCGACGAGCAGTACTTC | CASSLTGGKSDEQYF
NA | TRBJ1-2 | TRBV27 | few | TGTGCCAGCAGAGACATGCTCTATGGCTACACCTTC | CASRDMLYGYTF
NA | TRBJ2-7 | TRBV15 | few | TGTGCCACCAGCAGAGATAGCACTACCTCCTACGAGCAGTACTTC | CATSRDSTTSYEQYF
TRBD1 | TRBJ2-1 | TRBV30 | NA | TGTGCCAGACAACAGGGGCCCTACAATGAGCAGTTCTTC | CARQQGPYNEQFF
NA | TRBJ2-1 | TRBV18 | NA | TGTGCCAGCCACAGTACTCCCCCCAATGAGCAGTTCTTC | CASHSTPPNEQFF
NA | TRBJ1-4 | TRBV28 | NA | TGTGCCAGCAGAACGACAGCAACTAATGAAAAACTGTTTTTT | CASRTTATNEKLFF
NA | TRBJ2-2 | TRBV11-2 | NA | TGTGCCTGCCAGGGTCCCAGGACCGGGGAGCTGTTTTTT | CACQGPRTGELFF
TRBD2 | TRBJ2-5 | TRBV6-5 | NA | TGTGCCAGCAGTTACTCGGGAGGGCCCGGGGAGACCCAGTACTTC | CASSYSGGPGETQYF
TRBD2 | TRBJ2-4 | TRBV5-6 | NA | TGTGCCAGCAGCTTGGAGGCACTAGCGGGAGTTGCGGCCAAAAACATTCAGTACTTC | CASSLEALAGVAAKNIQYF
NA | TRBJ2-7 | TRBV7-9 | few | TGTGCCAGCAGCTTACTCTACGAGCAGTACTTC | CASSLLYEQYF
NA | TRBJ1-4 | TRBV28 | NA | TGTGCCAGCAGTTTAGGGGAGTCATCAACTAATGAAAAACTGTTTTTT | CASSLGESSTNEKLFF
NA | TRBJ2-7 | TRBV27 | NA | TGTGCCAGCAGTCGCCTCCGACTATTGCCCTACGAGCAGTACTTC | CASSRLRLLPYEQYF
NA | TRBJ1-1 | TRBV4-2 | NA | TGTGCCAGCACCCTTGAGGGAATCAAGAACACTGAAGCTTTCTTT | CASTLEGIKNTEAFF
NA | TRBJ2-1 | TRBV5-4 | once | TGTGCCAGCAGCCCCGACTGGGAGGACTCCTACAATGAGCAGTTCTTC | CASSPDWEDSYNEQFF
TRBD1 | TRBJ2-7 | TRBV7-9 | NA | TGTGCCAGCAGCTCTCGGACAGGGGTCTACGAGCAGTACTTC | CASSSRTGVYEQYF